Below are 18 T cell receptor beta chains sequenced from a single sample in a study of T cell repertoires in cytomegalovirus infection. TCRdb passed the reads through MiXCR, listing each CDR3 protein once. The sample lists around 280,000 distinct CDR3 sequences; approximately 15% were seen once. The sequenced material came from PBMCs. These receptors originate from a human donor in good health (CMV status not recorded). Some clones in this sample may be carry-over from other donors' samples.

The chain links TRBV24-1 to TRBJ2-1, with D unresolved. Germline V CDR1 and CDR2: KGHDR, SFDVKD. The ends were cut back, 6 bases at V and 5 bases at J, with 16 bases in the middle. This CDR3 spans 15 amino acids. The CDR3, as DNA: TGTGCCACCAGTCGTGCCCTCGTCGGACACAATGAGCAGTTCTTC. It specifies CATSRALVGHNEQFF.

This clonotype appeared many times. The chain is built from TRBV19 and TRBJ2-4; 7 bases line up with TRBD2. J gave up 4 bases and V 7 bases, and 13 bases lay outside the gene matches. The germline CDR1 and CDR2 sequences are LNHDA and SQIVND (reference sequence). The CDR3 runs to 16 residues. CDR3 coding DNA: TGTGCCAGTACCCCACGACCTGATAGCGGGAAAAACATTCAGTACTTC. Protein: CASTPRPDSGKNIQYF.

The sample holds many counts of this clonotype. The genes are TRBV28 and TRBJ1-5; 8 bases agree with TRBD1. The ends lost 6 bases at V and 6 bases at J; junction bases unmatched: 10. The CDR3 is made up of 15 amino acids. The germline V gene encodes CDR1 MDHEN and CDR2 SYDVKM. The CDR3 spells CASSPGQGSVQPQHF. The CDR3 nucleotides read TGTGCCAGCAGCCCCGGACAGGGCAGCGTTCAGCCCCAGCATTTT. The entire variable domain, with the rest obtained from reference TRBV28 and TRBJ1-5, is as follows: DVKVTQSSRYLVKRTGEKVFLECVQDMDHENMFWYRQDPGLGLRLIYFSYDVKMKEKGDIPEGYSVSREKKERFSLILESASTNQTSMYLCASSPGQGSVQPQHFGDGTRLSIL.

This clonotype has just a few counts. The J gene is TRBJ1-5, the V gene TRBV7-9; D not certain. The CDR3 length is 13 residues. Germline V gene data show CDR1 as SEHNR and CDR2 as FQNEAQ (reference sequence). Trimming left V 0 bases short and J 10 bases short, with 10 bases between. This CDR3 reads CASSLAESAPQHF. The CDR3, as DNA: TGTGCCAGCAGCTTAGCCGAGTCGGCCCCCCAGCATTTT.

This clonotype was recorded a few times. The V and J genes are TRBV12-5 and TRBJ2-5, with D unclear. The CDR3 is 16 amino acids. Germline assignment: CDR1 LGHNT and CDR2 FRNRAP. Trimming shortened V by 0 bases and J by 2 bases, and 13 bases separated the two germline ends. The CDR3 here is CASGLVLGLHQETQYF. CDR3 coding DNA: TGTGCTAGTGGTTTGGTACTTGGGCTTCATCAAGAGACCCAGTACTTC. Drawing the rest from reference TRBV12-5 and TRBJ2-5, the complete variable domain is DARVTQTPRHKVTEMGQEVTMRCQPILGHNTVFWYRQTMMQGLELLAYFRNRAPLDDSGMPKDRFSAEMPDATLATLKIQPSEPRDSAVYFCASGLVLGLHQETQYFGPGTRLLVL.

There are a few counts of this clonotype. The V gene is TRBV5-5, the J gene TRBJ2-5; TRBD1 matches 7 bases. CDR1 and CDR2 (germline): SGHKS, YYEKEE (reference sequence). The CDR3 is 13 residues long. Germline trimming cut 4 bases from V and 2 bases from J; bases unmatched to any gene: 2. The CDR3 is CASSGGQQETQYF. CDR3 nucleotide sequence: TGTGCCAGCAGCGGGGGACAGCAAGAGACCCAGTACTTC.

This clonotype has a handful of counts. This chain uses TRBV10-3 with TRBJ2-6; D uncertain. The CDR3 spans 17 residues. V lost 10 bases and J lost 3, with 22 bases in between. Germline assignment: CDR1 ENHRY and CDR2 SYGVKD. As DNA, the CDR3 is TGTGCCACCTCTCGTGAGTTGAACAGTGGTGGGGCCAACGTCCTGACTTTC. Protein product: CATSRELNSGGANVLTF.

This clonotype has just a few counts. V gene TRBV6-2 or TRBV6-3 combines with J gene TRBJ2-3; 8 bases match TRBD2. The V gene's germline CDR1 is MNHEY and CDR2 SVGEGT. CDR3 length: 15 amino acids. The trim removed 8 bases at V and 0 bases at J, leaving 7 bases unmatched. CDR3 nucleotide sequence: TGTGCCAGCGGAGGGACTAGAATGAGCACAGATACGCAGTATTTT. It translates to CASGGTRMSTDTQYF.

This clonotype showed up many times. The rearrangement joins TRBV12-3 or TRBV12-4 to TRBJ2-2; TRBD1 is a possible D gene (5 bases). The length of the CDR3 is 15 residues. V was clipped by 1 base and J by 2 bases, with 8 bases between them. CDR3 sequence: CASSLDRKNTGELFF. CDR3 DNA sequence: TGTGCCAGCAGTTTAGACAGGAAAAACACCGGGGAGCTGTTTTTT.

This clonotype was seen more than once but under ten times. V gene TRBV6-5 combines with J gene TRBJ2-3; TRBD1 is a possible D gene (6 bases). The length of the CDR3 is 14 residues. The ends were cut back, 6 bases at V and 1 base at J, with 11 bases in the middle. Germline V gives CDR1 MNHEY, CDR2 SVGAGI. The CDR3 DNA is TGTGCCAGCAGGCTACGGACAGGCACAGATACGCAGTATTTT. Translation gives CASRLRTGTDTQYF.

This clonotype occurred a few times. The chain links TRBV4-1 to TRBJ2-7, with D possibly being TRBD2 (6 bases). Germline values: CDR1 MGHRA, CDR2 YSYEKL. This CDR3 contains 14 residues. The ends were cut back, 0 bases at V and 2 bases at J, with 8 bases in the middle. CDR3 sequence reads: CASSQDVAAYEQYF. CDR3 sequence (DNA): TGCGCCAGCAGCCAAGATGTAGCGGCCTACGAGCAGTACTTC.

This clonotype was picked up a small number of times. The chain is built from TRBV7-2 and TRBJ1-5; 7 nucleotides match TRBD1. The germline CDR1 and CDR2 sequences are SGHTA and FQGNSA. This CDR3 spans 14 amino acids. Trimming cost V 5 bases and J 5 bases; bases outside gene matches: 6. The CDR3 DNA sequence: TGTGCCAGCAGCCGACAGGGTGGTTATCAGCCCCAGCATTTT. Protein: CASSRQGGYQPQHF.

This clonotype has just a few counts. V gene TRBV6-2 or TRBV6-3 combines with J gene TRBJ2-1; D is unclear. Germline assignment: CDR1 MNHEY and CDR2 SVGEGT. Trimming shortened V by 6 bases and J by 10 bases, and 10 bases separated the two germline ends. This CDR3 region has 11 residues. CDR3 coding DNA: TGTGCCAGCAGGCAAACTGTGGAGCAGTTCTTC. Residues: CASRQTVEQFF.

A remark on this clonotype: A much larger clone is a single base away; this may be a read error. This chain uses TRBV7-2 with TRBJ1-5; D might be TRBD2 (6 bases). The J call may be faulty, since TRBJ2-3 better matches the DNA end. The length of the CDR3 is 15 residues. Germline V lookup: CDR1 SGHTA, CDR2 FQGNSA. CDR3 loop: CASSSRGTGNQPQYF. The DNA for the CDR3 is TGTGCCAGCAGCTCCCGCGGGACGGGGAATCAGCCCCAGTATTTT.

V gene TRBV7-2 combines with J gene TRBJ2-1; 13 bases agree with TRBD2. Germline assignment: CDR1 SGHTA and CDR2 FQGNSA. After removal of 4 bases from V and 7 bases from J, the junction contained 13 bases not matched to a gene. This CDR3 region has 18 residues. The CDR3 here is CASSSLGLAGTTLNEQFF. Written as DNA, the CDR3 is TGTGCCAGCAGCTCCTTGGGACTAGCGGGGACCACTTTGAATGAGCAGTTCTTC. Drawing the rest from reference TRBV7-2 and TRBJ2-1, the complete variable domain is GAGVSQSPSNKVTEKGKDVELRCDPISGHTALYWYRQSLGQGLEFLIYFQGNSAPDKSGLPSDRFSAERTGGSVSTLTIQRTQQEDSAVYLCASSSLGLAGTTLNEQFFGPGTRLTVL.

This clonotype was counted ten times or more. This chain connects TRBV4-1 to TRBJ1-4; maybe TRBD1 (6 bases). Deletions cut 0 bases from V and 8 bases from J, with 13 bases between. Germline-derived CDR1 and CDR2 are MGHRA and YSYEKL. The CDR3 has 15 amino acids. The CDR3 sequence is CASSQDWAGEEKLFF. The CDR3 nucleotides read TGCGCCAGCAGCCAAGATTGGGCAGGGGAGGAAAAACTGTTTTTT.

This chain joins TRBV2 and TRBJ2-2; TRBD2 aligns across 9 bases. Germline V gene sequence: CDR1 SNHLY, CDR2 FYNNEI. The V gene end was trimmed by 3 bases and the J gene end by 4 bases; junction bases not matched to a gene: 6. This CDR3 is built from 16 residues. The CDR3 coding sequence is TGTGCCAGCAGTGAGCATCTAGCGGGGCGCACCGGGGAGCTGTTTTTT. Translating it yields CASSEHLAGRTGELFF. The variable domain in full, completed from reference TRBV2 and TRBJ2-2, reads EPEVTQTPSHQVTQMGQEVILRCVPISNHLYFYWYRQILGQKVEFLVSFYNNEISEKSEIFDDQFSVERPDGSNFTLKIRSTKLEDSAMYFCASSEHLAGRTGELFFGEGSRLTVL.

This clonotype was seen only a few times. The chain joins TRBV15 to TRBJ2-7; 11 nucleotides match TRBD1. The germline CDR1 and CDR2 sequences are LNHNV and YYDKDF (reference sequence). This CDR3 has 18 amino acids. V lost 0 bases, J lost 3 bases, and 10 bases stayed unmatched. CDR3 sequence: CATSRDRGQGDFGYEQYF. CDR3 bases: TGTGCCACCAGCAGAGATCGGGGACAGGGGGATTTTGGCTACGAGCAGTACTTC.